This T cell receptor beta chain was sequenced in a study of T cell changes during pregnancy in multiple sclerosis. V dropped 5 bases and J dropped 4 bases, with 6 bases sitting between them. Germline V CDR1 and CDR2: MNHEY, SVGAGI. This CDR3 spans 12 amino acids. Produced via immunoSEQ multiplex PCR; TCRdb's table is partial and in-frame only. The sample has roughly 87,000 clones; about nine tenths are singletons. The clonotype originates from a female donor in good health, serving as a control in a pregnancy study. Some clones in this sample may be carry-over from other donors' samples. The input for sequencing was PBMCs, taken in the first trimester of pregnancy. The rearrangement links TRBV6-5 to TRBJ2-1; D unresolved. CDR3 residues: CASSRGYNEQFF. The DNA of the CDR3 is TGTGCCAGCAGTCGAGGTTACAATGAGCAGTTCTTC.